This TCR beta chain was captured by sequencing in a study of cytomegalovirus exposure and HLA in healthy donors. The data were produced by immunoSEQ multiplex PCR, yet TCRdb's version contains in-frame clones alone and is incomplete. The sample includes some 130,000 clones, roughly 79% of them seen just once. V gave up 4 bases and J gave up 0 bases; unmatched junction bases: 9. CDR3 length: 16 residues. CDR1 is SGHDT and CDR2 is YYEEEE in the germline V gene. Details on this clone: Its antigen remains unknown.

The donors were members of the validation cohort comprising approximately 110 subjects, separate from the roughly 670-subject first cohort. Whole-study results and caveats: The classifier reportedly diagnosed cytomegalovirus status with high specificity and sensitivity. In the roughly 120 validation repertoires, a later analysis found that first-cohort TCR clusters tended to co-occur. Testing in vitro showed a few CMV-associated chains specific for CMV antigens.

The rearrangement joins TRBV5-6 to TRBJ2-7; 8 bases fit TRBD1. The sequence was collected from a man aged 25-40 years in good health and CMV-seropositive. The sequenced sample consisted of PBMCs. CDR3 DNA sequence: TGTGCCAGCAGCCGTGGTTTAGGACAGGGCTCCTACGAGCAGTACTTC. Its protein product is CASSRGLGQGSYEQYF.